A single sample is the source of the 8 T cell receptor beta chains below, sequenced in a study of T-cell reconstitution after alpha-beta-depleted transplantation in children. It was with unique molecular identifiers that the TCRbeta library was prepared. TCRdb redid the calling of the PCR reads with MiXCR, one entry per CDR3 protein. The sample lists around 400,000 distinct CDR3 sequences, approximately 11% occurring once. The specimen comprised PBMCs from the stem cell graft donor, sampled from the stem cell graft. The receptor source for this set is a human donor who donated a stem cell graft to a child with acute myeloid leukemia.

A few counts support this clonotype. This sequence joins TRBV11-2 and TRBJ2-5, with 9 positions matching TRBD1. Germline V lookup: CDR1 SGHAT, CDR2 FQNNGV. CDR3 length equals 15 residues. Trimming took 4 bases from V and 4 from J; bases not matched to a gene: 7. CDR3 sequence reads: CASSYSPDRGETQYF. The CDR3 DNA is TGTGCCAGCAGCTACTCACCGGACAGGGGAGAGACCCAGTACTTC.

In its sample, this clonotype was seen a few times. CDR3 DNA: TGCAGCGTTGTAGTGGGCAATCAGCCCCAGCATTTT. Translation: CSVVVGNQPQHF. This sequence joins TRBV29-1 and TRBJ1-5; D ambiguous. Germline values: CDR1 SQVTM, CDR2 ANQGSEA. This CDR3 region has 12 residues. V was cut by 4 bases and J by 2 bases, with 6 bases left in between.

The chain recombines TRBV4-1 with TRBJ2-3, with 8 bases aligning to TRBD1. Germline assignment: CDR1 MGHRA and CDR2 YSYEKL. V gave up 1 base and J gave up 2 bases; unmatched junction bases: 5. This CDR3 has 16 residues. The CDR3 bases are TGCGCCAGCAGCCAAGTTTCGGGACAGGCCACAGATACGCAGTATTTT. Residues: CASSQVSGQATDTQYF.

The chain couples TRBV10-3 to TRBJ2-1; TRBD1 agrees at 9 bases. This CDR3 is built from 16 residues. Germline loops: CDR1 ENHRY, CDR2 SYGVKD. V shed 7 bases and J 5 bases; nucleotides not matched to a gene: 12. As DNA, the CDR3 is TGTGCCATCACCCAACGGACCGGGACAGGGCACAATGAGCAGTTCTTC. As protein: CAITQRTGTGHNEQFF.

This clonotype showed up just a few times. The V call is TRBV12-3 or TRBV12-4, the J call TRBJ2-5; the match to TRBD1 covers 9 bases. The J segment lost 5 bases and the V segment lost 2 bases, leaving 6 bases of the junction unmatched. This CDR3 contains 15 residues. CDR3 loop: CASSLLGQGSETQYF. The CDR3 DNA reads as TGTGCCAGCAGTTTATTGGGACAGGGTTCCGAGACCCAGTACTTC.

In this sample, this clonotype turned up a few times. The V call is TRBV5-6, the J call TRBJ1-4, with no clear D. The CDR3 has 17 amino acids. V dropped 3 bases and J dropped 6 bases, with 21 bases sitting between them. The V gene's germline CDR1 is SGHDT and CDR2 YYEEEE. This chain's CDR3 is CASSSAANSLRHEKLFF. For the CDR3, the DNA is TGTGCCAGCAGCTCCGCCGCGAACAGTCTAAGGCATGAAAAACTGTTTTTT.

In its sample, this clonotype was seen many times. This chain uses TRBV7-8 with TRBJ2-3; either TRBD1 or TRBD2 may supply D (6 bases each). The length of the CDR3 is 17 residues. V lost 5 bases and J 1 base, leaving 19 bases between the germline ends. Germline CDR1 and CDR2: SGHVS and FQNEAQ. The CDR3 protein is CASSPWGRGLGTDTQYF. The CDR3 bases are TGTGCCAGCAGCCCCTGGGGGCGGGGTCTCGGCACAGATACGCAGTATTTT.

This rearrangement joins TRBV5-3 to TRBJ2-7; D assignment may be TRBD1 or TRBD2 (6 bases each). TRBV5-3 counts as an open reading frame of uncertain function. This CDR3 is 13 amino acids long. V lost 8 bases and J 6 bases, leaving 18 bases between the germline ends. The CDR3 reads CASSKVGGREQYV. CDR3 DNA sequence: TGTGCCAGCTCCAAGGTCGGGGGCCGCGAGCAGTACGTC.